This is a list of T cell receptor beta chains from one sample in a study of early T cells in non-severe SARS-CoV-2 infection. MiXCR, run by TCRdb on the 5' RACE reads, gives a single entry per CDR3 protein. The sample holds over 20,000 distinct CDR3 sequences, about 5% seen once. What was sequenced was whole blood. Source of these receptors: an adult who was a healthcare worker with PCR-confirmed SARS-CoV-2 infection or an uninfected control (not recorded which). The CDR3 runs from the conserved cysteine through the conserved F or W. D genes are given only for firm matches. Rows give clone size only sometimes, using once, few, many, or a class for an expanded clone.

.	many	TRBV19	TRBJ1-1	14	CASSMAEINTEAFF	TGTGCCAGTAGTATGGCAGAGATTAACACTGAAGCTTTCTTT
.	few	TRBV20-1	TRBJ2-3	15	CSARVGAFRGDTQYF	TGCAGTGCTAGAGTGGGGGCCTTTAGGGGGGATACGCAGTATTTT
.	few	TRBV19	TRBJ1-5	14	CASSPDSRNQPQHF	TGTGCCAGTAGTCCGGACAGCCGCAATCAGCCCCAGCATTTT
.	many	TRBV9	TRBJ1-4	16	CASSVGRAQANEKLFF	TGTGCCAGCAGCGTAGGCCGGGCCCAGGCTAATGAAAAACTGTTTTTT
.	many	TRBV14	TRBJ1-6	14	CASSQRREGTPLHF	TGTGCCAGCAGCCAAAGGCGCGAAGGGACGCCCCTCCACTTT
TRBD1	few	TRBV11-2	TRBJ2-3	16	CASSLEGQGGTDTQYF	TGTGCCAGCAGCTTAGAAGGACAGGGCGGCACAGATACGCAGTATTTT
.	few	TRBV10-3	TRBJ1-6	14	CAISESQAGSPLHF	TGTGCCATCAGTGAGTCCCAGGCTGGGTCACCCCTCCACTTT
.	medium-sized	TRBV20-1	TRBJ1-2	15	CSARDGQTSNYGYTF	TGCAGTGCTAGAGACGGACAGACCTCTAACTATGGCTACACCTTC
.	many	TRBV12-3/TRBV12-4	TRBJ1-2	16	CASSLWGLGGNYGYTF	TGTGCCAGCAGTTTGTGGGGCCTCGGGGGTAACTATGGCTACACCTTC
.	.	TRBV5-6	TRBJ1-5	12	CASSLADQPQHF	TGTGCCAGCAGCTTGGCCGATCAGCCCCAGCATTTT
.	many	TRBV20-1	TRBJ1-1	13	CSAIAAGNTEAFF	TGCAGTGCTATAGCCGCGGGGAACACTGAAGCTTTCTTT
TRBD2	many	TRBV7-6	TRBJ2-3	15	CASSLEGGGTDTQYF	TGTGCCAGCAGCTTAGAGGGAGGGGGCACAGATACGCAGTATTTT
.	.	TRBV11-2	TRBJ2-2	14	CASSPLQGPGELFF	TGTGCCAGCAGCCCCCTACAGGGACCCGGGGAGCTGTTTTTT
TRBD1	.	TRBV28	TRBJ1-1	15	CASSLQGAHETEAFF	TGTGCCAGCAGTTTACAGGGGGCGCATGAAACTGAAGCTTTCTTT
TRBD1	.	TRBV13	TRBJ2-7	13	CASSGTVSYEQYF	TGTGCCAGCTCCGGGACAGTCTCCTACGAGCAGTACTTC
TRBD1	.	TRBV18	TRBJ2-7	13	CASSPSTGDEQYF	TGTGCCAGCTCACCATCCACAGGGGACGAGCAGTACTTC
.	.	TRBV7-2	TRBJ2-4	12	CASSRTENIQYF	TGTGCCAGCAGCCGGACAGAAAACATTCAGTACTTC
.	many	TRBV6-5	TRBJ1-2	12	CASSLTTGTYTF	TGTGCCAGCAGTTTAACGACAGGAACATACACCTTC
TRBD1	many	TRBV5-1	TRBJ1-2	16	CASSLKQGIGGYGYTF	TGCGCCAGCAGCTTGAAACAGGGGATTGGAGGCTATGGCTACACCTTC
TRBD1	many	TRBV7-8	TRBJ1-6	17	CASSLDGGTDYNSPLHF	TGTGCCAGCAGCTTAGATGGGGGGACAGACTATAATTCACCCCTCCACTTT
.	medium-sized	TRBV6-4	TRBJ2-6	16	CASSDSANSGANVLTF	TGTGCCAGCAGTGACTCTGCCAACTCTGGGGCCAACGTCCTGACTTTC
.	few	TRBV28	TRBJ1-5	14	CASSLEGGYVPQHF	TGTGCCAGCAGTTTAGAGGGGGGATACGTGCCCCAGCATTTT
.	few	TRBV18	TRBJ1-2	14	CASSQKGLDYGYTF	TGTGCCAGCTCGCAAAAGGGACTTGACTATGGCTACACCTTC
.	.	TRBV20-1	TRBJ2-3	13	CSARYGTEHTQYF	TGCAGTGCTAGGTACGGAACCGAACATACGCAGTATTTT
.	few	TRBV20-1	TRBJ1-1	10	CSARRGEAFF	TGCAGTGCTAGGCGCGGGGAAGCTTTCTTT
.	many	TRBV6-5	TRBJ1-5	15	CASRLTLGSNQPQHF	TGTGCCAGCAGGCTGACCCTGGGGAGCAATCAGCCCCAGCATTTT
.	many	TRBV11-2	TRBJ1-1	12	CASSSSYTEAFF	TGTGCCAGCAGCTCTTCGTACACTGAAGCTTTCTTT
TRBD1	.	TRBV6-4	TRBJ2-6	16	CASSDRVDRGANVLTF	TGTGCCAGCAGTGACCGGGTCGACAGGGGAGCCAACGTCCTGACTTTC
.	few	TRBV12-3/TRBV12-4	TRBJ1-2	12	CASRWGDYGYTF	TGTGCCAGCAGATGGGGGGACTATGGCTACACCTTC
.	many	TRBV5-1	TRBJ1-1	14	CASSLSGVDTEAFF	TGCGCCAGCAGCTTGTCAGGGGTGGACACTGAAGCTTTCTTT
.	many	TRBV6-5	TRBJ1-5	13	CASSYSRVQPQHF	TGTGCCAGCAGTTACTCTCGTGTTCAGCCCCAGCATTTT
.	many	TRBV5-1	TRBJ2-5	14	CASYQGGGEETQYF	TGCGCCAGCTATCAAGGGGGAGGGGAAGAGACCCAGTACTTC
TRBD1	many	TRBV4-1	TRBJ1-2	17	CASSQEGQTQINYGYTF	TGCGCCAGCAGCCAAGAGGGACAGACCCAGATTAACTATGGCTACACCTTC
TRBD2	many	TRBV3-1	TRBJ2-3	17	CASSGASGGPGTDTQYF	TGTGCCAGCAGTGGGGCTAGCGGGGGCCCCGGGACAGATACGCAGTATTTT
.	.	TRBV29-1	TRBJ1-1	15	CSTPGEAAMNTEAFF	TGCAGCACCCCGGGGGAGGCGGCTATGAACACTGAAGCTTTCTTT
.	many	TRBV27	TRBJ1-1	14	CASSVRLPNTEAFF	TGTGCCAGCAGTGTCAGGCTTCCGAACACTGAAGCTTTCTTT
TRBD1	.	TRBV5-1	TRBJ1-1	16	CASSLMGQAGHTEAFF	TGCGCCAGCAGCTTAATGGGACAGGCGGGACACACTGAAGCTTTCTTT
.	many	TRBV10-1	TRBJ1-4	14	CASSDGTTNEKLFF	TGCGCCAGCAGTGATGGGACAACTAATGAAAAACTGTTTTTT
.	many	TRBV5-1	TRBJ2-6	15	CASTFDPSGANVLTF	TGCGCCAGCACCTTTGACCCCTCTGGGGCCAACGTCCTGACTTTC
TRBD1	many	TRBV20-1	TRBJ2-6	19	CSASPVKGTGSSGANVLTF	TGCAGTGCGAGCCCCGTTAAAGGGACAGGGAGCTCTGGGGCCAACGTCCTGACTTTC